Below, 23 T cell receptor beta chains from the same sample are listed, as sequenced in a study of blood T cell repertoires in COVID-19. Assay: immunoSEQ multiplex PCR; the TCRdb copy retains only in-frame clones and omits some. The repertoire holds approximately 94,000 clones, about 83% seen once, with roughly 12% in the top ten. The material sequenced was peripheral blood. Every receptor here comes from a human donor in a cohort sampled during active COVID-19.

This sequence joins TRBV3-1 (or the pseudogene TRBV3-2) and TRBJ2-1, with D maybe TRBD2 (7 bases). This CDR3 spans 11 amino acids. The germline gives CDR1 LGHDT, CDR2 YNNKEL (reference sequence). The germline V and J ends were trimmed by 3 bases and 12 bases, with 9 bases remaining between them. The DNA for the CDR3 is TGTGCCAGCAGCCAGAGGGGGGGGCAGTTCTTC. It is translated as CASSQRGGQFF.

This sequence joins TRBV7-2 and TRBJ1-1; a possible D gene is TRBD1 (5 bases). CDR1 is SGHTA, CDR2 FQGNSA, per germline. Deletions cut 4 bases from V and 1 base from J, with 13 bases between. CDR3 size: 15 residues. The CDR3 region is CASSSMGGGNTEAFF. CDR3 in DNA: TGTGCCAGCAGCTCAATGGGGGGTGGGAACACTGAAGCTTTCTTT.

The chain is built from TRBV12-5 and TRBJ2-3; tentatively, D is TRBD2 (7 bases). The germline V gene encodes CDR1 LGHNT and CDR2 FRNRAP. V shed 7 bases and J shed 4 bases, with 15 bases lying between them. The CDR3 is 14 amino acids. CDR3 loop: CASARGEGADTQYF. CDR3 DNA sequence: TGTGCTAGTGCTCGGGGGGAGGGGGCAGATACGCAGTATTTT.

This clone has only one observation. The J gene is TRBJ2-7, the V gene TRBV10-3; tentatively, D is TRBD2 (5 bases). This CDR3 contains 14 residues. V dropped 0 bases and J dropped 6 bases, with 12 bases sitting between them. The germline V gene encodes CDR1 ENHRY and CDR2 SYGVKD. As DNA, the CDR3 is TGTGCCATCAGTGAGTCGAGGGTAGCGCTCGAGCAGTACTTC. It specifies CAISESRVALEQYF.

The rearrangement uses TRBV7-2 and TRBJ2-1; 7 nucleotides align to TRBD2. V was pared by 2 bases and J by 0 bases, with 1 base of the junction left unmatched. Germline assignment: CDR1 SGHTA and CDR2 FQGNSA. The CDR3 spans 15 residues. CDR3 in amino acids: CASSLLAASYNEQFF. The CDR3 nucleotides read TGTGCCAGCAGCTTACTAGCGGCCTCCTACAATGAGCAGTTCTTC.

V usage is TRBV30 and J usage is TRBJ1-2; the match to TRBD1 covers 7 bases. V was pared by 3 bases and J by 4 bases, with 2 bases of the junction left unmatched. The CDR3 is 12 amino acids. Germline V CDR1 and CDR2: GTSNPN, SVGIG (reference sequence). In DNA, the CDR3 is TGTGCCTGGAGGGGGGACAGCTATGGCTACACCTTC. This sequence encodes CAWRGDSYGYTF.

This clone has only a few counts. The chain couples TRBV5-1 to TRBJ1-1, with D unclear. CDR3 length: 13 amino acids. The ends were cut back, 0 bases at V and 0 bases at J, with 3 bases in the middle. The germline CDR1 and CDR2 sequences are SGHRS and YFSETQ. CDR3 loop: CASSLVMNTEAFF. CDR3 nucleotide sequence: TGCGCCAGCAGCTTGGTTATGAACACTGAAGCTTTCTTT.

The chain has TRBV21-1 and TRBJ2-7; the tabulated D call, TRBD1, remains unverified against the DNA. TRBV21-1 is shown as a pseudogene. This CDR3 comprises 16 residues. Written as DNA, the CDR3 is TGTGCCAGCAGCAGAAAAAAGGGACAGGGGGCCTACGAGCAGTACTTC. It is translated as CASSRKKGQGAYEQYF.

The table lists this clone with a count of one. The chain links TRBV9 to TRBJ2-1; TRBD2 matches at 7 bases. Germline CDR1 reads SGDLS; CDR2 reads YYNGEE. The length of the CDR3 is 15 residues. With V trimmed by 4 bases and J by 0 bases, 4 bases remained unmatched. CDR3 in DNA: TGTGCCAGCAGCTCAGCGGGAAGCTCCTACAATGAGCAGTTCTTC. It encodes CASSSAGSSYNEQFF.

The genes are TRBV24-1 and TRBJ2-3; 9 bases agree with TRBD1. Looked up from germline, CDR1 is KGHDR and CDR2 is SFDVKD. The CDR3 runs 16 residues. V gave up 3 bases and J gave up 5 bases; unmatched junction bases: 8. The CDR3 sequence: CATSDTDRGSLDTQYF. The CDR3 DNA sequence: TGTGCCACCAGTGATACCGACAGGGGGAGTCTAGATACGCAGTATTTT.

This chain links TRBV18 with TRBJ2-4; 7 positions match TRBD2. The CDR3 consists of 20 residues. V dropped 1 base and J dropped 0; count of bases not matched to a gene: 15. Per germline, CDR1 KGHSH and CDR2 LQKENI. The CDR3 region has the DNA TGTGCCAGCTCACCACAGATTCCGGGAGGTCTGGGGCGAGCCAAAAACATTCAGTACTTC. This translates into CASSPQIPGGLGRAKNIQYF.

This chain joins TRBV5-4 and TRBJ2-7, with D possibly TRBD2 on 7 matching bases. The CDR3 covers 16 residues. CDR1 SGHNT and CDR2 YYREEE come from the germline V gene (reference sequence). V lost 3 bases and J lost 0, with 16 bases in between. The CDR3 DNA sequence: TGTGCCAGCAGCTCGGGGAGGGACAAAATCTCCTACGAGCAGTACTTC. Amino acid sequence: CASSSGRDKISYEQYF.

The chain recombines TRBV5-6 with TRBJ2-3, with 8 bases that match TRBD2. The CDR3 is 15 residues long. Losses at the gene ends were 0 bases for V and 2 bases for J; bases not matched to a gene: 2. Germline CDR1 is SGHDT and CDR2 is YYEEEE. CDR3 coding DNA: TGTGCCAGCAGCTTGGGCGGGAGGTACACAGATACGCAGTATTTT. Its protein is CASSLGGRYTDTQYF. Full variable domain (rest looked up from reference TRBV5-6 and TRBJ2-3): DAGVTQSPTHLIKTRGQQVTLRCSPKSGHDTVSWYQQALGQGPQFIFQYYEEEERQRGNFPDRFSGHQFPNYSSELNVNALLLGDSALYLCASSLGGRYTDTQYFGPGTRLTVL.

This clone occurred once. The chain carries TRBV7-2 and TRBJ1-2, with D unclear. This CDR3 region has 13 residues. The V and J ends lost 5 bases and 5 bases respectively, with 12 bases between them. Per germline, CDR1 SGHTA and CDR2 FQGNSA. The CDR3 protein is CASSLRGQYGYTF. The DNA of the CDR3 is TGTGCCAGCAGCCTCCGAGGCCAGTATGGCTACACCTTC. Full variable domain (remainder filled in from reference TRBV7-2 and TRBJ1-2): GAGVSQSPSNKVTEKGKDVELRCDPISGHTALYWYRQSLGQGLEFLIYFQGNSAPDKSGLPSDRFSAERTGGSVSTLTIQRTQQEDSAVYLCASSLRGQYGYTFGSGTRLTVV.

This clone appeared a few times. The chain has TRBV19 and TRBJ2-6, with 9 nucleotides matching TRBD1. Losses at the gene ends were 5 bases for V and 2 bases for J; bases not matched to a gene: 1. CDR3 length: 15 amino acids. Looked up from germline, CDR1 is LNHDA and CDR2 is SQIVND (reference sequence). CDR3 in amino acids: CASSGDRAGANVLTF. CDR3 DNA: TGTGCCAGTAGTGGGGACAGGGCTGGGGCCAACGTCCTGACTTTC. The full variable domain, rest sourced from reference TRBV19 and TRBJ2-6, is DGGITQSPKYLFRKEGQNVTLSCEQNLNHDAMYWYRQDPGQGLRLIYYSQIVNDFQKGDIAEGYSVSREKKESFPLTVTSAQKNPTAFYLCASSGDRAGANVLTFGAGSRLTVL.

The chain is built from TRBV7-9 and TRBJ2-1, with 7 bases fitting TRBD2. The CDR3 consists of 16 residues. Germline V gene lookup returns CDR1 SEHNR and CDR2 FQNEAQ (reference sequence). V was clipped by 3 bases and J by 3 bases; unmatched bases: 8. The CDR3: CASSLGEGIDYNEQFF. DNA of the CDR3: TGTGCCAGCAGCTTGGGGGAGGGGATTGACTACAATGAGCAGTTCTTC.

The CDR3, as DNA: TGTGCCAGCAGCCCAGGGGGGACTAGCGGTAACATTCAGTACTTC. This encodes CASSPGGTSGNIQYF. V is TRBV7-9 and J is TRBJ2-4; 11 bases map to TRBD2. Per the germline V gene, CDR1 is SEHNR and CDR2 is FQNEAQ (reference sequence). The CDR3 extends over 15 amino acids. Losses at the gene ends were 5 bases for V and 7 bases for J; bases not matched to a gene: 7.

The gene calls are TRBV6-2 or TRBV6-3 and TRBJ2-5, with 7 nucleotides matching TRBD1. Looked up from germline, CDR1 is MNHEY and CDR2 is SVGEGT. V lost 1 base to trimming and J lost 3 bases; unmatched junction nucleotides: 8. The CDR3 is 16 amino acids. CDR3 sequence: CASSYWKGAVKETQYF. The CDR3 DNA reads TGTGCCAGCAGTTACTGGAAGGGGGCGGTTAAAGAGACCCAGTACTTC.

The V and J genes are TRBV6-5 and TRBJ1-1; unclear D gene. The germline V and J ends were trimmed by 5 bases and 8 bases, with 12 bases remaining between them. This CDR3 contains 12 residues. CDR1 and CDR2 from the germline V gene are MNHEY and SVGAGI. The CDR3 nucleotides read TGTGCCAGCAGTCCCCGGACTGACGAAGCTTTCTTT. Translated, it gives CASSPRTDEAFF.

The rearrangement uses TRBV7-2 and TRBJ2-7, with 8 bases aligning to TRBD2. The germline gives CDR1 SGHTA, CDR2 FQGNSA. Losses at the gene ends were 6 bases for V and 3 bases for J; bases not matched to a gene: 10. The CDR3 has 15 residues. The CDR3 reads CASRPGSSGNYEQYF. DNA of the CDR3: TGTGCCAGCAGGCCGGGGAGTAGCGGGAACTACGAGCAGTACTTC.

The chain joins TRBV30 to TRBJ1-3; 7 bases align to TRBD1. V was clipped by 6 bases and J by 1 base; unmatched bases: 6. Germline CDR1 is GTSNPN and CDR2 is SVGIG (reference sequence). The CDR3 is 14 amino acids. CDR3 region: CACTGDSSGNTIYF. Here the CDR3 DNA reads TGTGCCTGTACAGGGGATTCGTCTGGAAACACCATATATTTT.

The chain joins TRBV10-2 to TRBJ1-2; TRBD1 is a possible D gene (5 bases). Germline V gene sequence: CDR1 WSHSY, CDR2 SAAADI. CDR3 length equals 11 residues. V shed 5 bases and J shed 9 bases, with 10 bases lying between them. The CDR3 region is CASSPGLSYTF. The CDR3 nucleotides are TGCGCCAGCAGTCCAGGGTTGAGCTACACCTTC.

The V and J genes are TRBV2 and TRBJ1-5, with no clear D. Trimming took 3 bases from V and 9 from J, leaving 15 bases between them. The CDR3 loop spans 14 amino acids. Germline-derived CDR1 and CDR2 are SNHLY and FYNNEI. The CDR3 spells CASSETPRLVPQHF. The CDR3 coding sequence is TGTGCCAGCAGTGAGACCCCCAGGTTGGTGCCCCAGCATTTT.